Sequencing of this T cell receptor beta chain was carried out in a study of shared T cell receptors in the human thymus. The V end lost 5 bases, the J end lost 8 bases, and 12 bases lay between the germline ends. The CDR3 is 12 residues long. Germline V gives CDR1 WNHNN, CDR2 SYGVQD (reference sequence). Assay: immunoSEQ multiplex PCR; the TCRdb copy retains only in-frame clones and omits some. The table records around 67,000 clones, over 90% of them present only once. Sequencing was done on a sample of thymocytes. The V gene is TRBV10-1, the J gene TRBJ1-1, with unresolved D. The TCR originated in a human donor. In DNA, the CDR3 is TGCGCCAGCAGTTTAGACACAGAGGAAGCTTTCTTT. Translation: CASSLDTEEAFF.